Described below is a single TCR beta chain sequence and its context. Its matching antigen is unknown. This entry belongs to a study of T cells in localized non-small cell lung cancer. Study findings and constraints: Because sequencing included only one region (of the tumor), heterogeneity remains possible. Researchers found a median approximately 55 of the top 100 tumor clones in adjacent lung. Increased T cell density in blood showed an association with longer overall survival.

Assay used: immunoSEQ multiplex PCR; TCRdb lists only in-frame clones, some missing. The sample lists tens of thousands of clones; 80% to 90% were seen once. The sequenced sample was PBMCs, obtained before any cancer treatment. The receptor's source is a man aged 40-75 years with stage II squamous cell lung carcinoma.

The CDR3 DNA is TGTGCCAGCAGTCCCTTGGCGGTTGCAGGCTATGGCTACACCTTC. This gives the protein CASSPLAVAGYGYTF. The gene calls are TRBV7-9 and TRBJ1-2; no clear D gene. The CDR3 covers 15 residues. Trimming pared 6 bases from V and 4 bases from J, leaving 18 bases between. The V gene's germline CDR1 is SEHNR and CDR2 FQNEAQ (reference sequence).